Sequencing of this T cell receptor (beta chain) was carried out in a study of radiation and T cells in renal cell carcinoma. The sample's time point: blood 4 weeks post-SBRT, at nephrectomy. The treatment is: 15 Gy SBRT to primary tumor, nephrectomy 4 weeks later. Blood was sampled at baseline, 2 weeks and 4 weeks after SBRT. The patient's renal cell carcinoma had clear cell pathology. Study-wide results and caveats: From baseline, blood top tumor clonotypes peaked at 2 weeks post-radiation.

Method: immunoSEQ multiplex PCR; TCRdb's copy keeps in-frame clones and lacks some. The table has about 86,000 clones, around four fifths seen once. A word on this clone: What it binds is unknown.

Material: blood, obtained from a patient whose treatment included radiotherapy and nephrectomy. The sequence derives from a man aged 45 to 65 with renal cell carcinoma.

The CDR3 loop is CASSVRSPGTRTTTDEQYF. The CDR3 DNA sequence: TGTGCCAGCAGTGTACGGTCCCCCGGGACCCGTACGACTACTGATGAGCAGTACTTC. The chain combines TRBV27 with TRBJ2-7; either TRBD1 or TRBD2 may supply D (5 bases each). The V gene lost 5 bases and the J gene lost 7 bases, with 33 bases spanning the gap. Germline V gene sequence: CDR1 MNHEY, CDR2 SMNVEV (reference sequence). There are 19 residues in the CDR3.